What follows are 20 T cell receptor beta chains derived from one specimen sequenced in a study of somatic mutations in cytotoxic T cells in rheumatoid arthritis. Sequencing used immunoSEQ multiplex PCR; TCRdb keeps in-frame clones, though not all of them. The profile covers about 11,000 clones, with under 80% appearing a single time and about 10% taken by the ten largest. Material: CD8+ T cells sorted from blood. Receptor source: a man between 65 and 85 years old in good health.

The chain recombines TRBV28 with TRBJ2-3; possibly TRBD1 for D (6 bases). Germline CDR1 reads MDHEN; CDR2 reads SYDVKM. The CDR3 contains 16 residues. Between the trimmed V and J ends, which lost 6 bases and 0 bases, there was a span of 16 bases. CDR3 amino acids: CASSPQHGQSTDTQYF. The CDR3 nucleotides read TGTGCCAGCAGCCCCCAACATGGACAGAGCACAGATACGCAGTATTTT.

The chain employs TRBV28 and TRBJ2-7; TRBD2 might be the D (5 bases). The CDR3 is made up of 13 amino acids. Germline V gives CDR1 MDHEN, CDR2 SYDVKM. The germline V and J ends were trimmed by 5 bases and 7 bases, with 15 bases remaining between them. The CDR3 sequence: CASSPNRREEQYF. CDR3 DNA: TGTGCCAGCAGTCCCAACCGACGGGAAGAGCAGTACTTC. The variable domain in full, completed from reference TRBV28 and TRBJ2-7, reads DVKVTQSSRYLVKRTGEKVFLECVQDMDHENMFWYRQDPGLGLRLIYFSYDVKMKEKGDIPEGYSVSREKKERFSLILESASTNQTSMYLCASSPNRREEQYFGPGTRLTVT.

The CDR3 nucleotides are TGTGCCAGCAGTTTCCGCATCAAGTCTGGGGCCAACGTCCTGACTTTC. Its translation is CASSFRIKSGANVLTF. This chain links TRBV28 with TRBJ2-6; D is unresolved. V dropped 3 bases and J dropped 1 base, with 10 bases sitting between them. This CDR3 has 16 residues. Germline CDR1 reads MDHEN; CDR2 reads SYDVKM. The whole variable domain, remainder taken from reference TRBV28 and TRBJ2-6, is DVKVTQSSRYLVKRTGEKVFLECVQDMDHENMFWYRQDPGLGLRLIYFSYDVKMKEKGDIPEGYSVSREKKERFSLILESASTNQTSMYLCASSFRIKSGANVLTFGAGSRLTVL.

The chain links TRBV6-6 to TRBJ1-1; D is perhaps TRBD1 (6 bases). Between the trimmed V and J ends, which lost 2 bases and 7 bases, there was a span of 17 bases. This CDR3 is built from 15 residues. Germline V gives CDR1 MNHNY, CDR2 SVGAGI (reference sequence). The CDR3 region has the DNA TGTGCCAGCAGTTACACCCGTGACAGGCCAATTGAAGCTTTCTTT. Amino acid sequence: CASSYTRDRPIEAFF.

This chain uses TRBV7-9 with TRBJ1-4, with no clear D. The CDR3 runs 16 residues. The V and J ends lost 3 bases and 0 bases respectively, with 11 bases between them. Germline V gene lookup returns CDR1 SEHNR and CDR2 FQNEAQ (reference sequence). The CDR3 DNA reads as TGTGCCAGCAGCTTTTCAGGAGCTGCAACTAATGAAAAACTGTTTTTT. It translates to CASSFSGAATNEKLFF.

Written as DNA, the CDR3 is TGTGCCTCAGCTTCAGGAAACTCCTATAATTCACCCCTCCACTTT. Residues: CASASGNSYNSPLHF. This chain connects TRBV27 to TRBJ1-6, with D unclear. V was clipped by 11 bases and J by 0 bases, with 14 bases between them. CDR1 is MNHEY and CDR2 is SMNVEV in the germline V gene (reference sequence). The CDR3 runs to 15 residues.

The chain has TRBV5-6 and TRBJ1-2; 7 bases agree with TRBD1. Germline loops: CDR1 SGHDT, CDR2 YYEEEE. This CDR3 has 14 residues. V was clipped by 2 bases and J by 6 bases; unmatched bases: 7. The CDR3 DNA is TGTGCCAGCAGCTTTTACAGGGGAACGGATGGCTACACCTTC. This encodes CASSFYRGTDGYTF.

The CDR3 sequence: CASKGGSSYEQYF. The CDR3 coding sequence is TGTGCCAGCAAGGGTGGGAGCTCCTACGAGCAGTACTTC. The rearrangement joins TRBV5-6 to TRBJ2-7; D perhaps matches TRBD2 (5 bases). The CDR3 covers 13 residues. V gave up 6 bases and J gave up 0 bases, with 10 bases separating them. CDR1 and CDR2 from the germline V gene are SGHDT and YYEEEE.

J is TRBJ1-1 and V is TRBV30; no clear D gene. The ends were cut back, 3 bases at V and 3 bases at J, with 5 bases in the middle. The germline V gene has CDR1 GTSNPN and CDR2 SVGIG (reference sequence). The length of the CDR3 is 11 residues. The CDR3 loop reads CAWSTDTEAFF. CDR3 sequence (DNA): TGTGCCTGGAGCACAGACACTGAAGCTTTCTTT.

J is TRBJ1-2 and V is TRBV27; D may be TRBD1 (5 bases). V dropped 3 bases and J dropped 4 bases, with 9 bases sitting between them. The CDR3 has 13 amino acids. The V gene's germline CDR1 is MNHEY and CDR2 SMNVEV (reference sequence). The CDR3 region has the DNA TGTGCCAGCAGTTTCCTCGGGGGCTATGGCTACACCTTC. Translation gives CASSFLGGYGYTF.

This chain connects TRBV11-3 to TRBJ2-1; 8 positions match TRBD2. This CDR3 has 12 amino acids. Germline assignment: CDR1 SGHNT and CDR2 YENEEA. V trimming: 5 bases; J trimming: 8 bases; junction bases outside the gene matches: 2. The CDR3 DNA sequence: TGTGCCAGCAGCCCGGGAGGGGATGAGCAGTTCTTC. Its translation: CASSPGGDEQFF.

The rearrangement uses TRBV27 and TRBJ2-5; 7 bases align to TRBD1. This CDR3 is built from 13 residues. Trimming cost V 8 bases and J 7 bases; bases outside gene matches: 10. CDR1 and CDR2 from the germline V gene are MNHEY and SMNVEV (reference sequence). CDR3 sequence: CASRTGVGGTQYF. CDR3 coding DNA: TGTGCCAGCCGGACAGGCGTTGGGGGGACCCAGTACTTC.

This chain uses TRBV6-6 with TRBJ1-1, with a tentative D call TRBD1 (5 bases). V shed 7 bases and J shed 7 bases, with 25 bases lying between them. The germline V gene has CDR1 MNHNY and CDR2 SVGAGI (reference sequence). The CDR3 sequence is 16 residues long. CDR3 region: CASNPTDTGARGEAFF. CDR3 DNA: TGTGCCAGCAACCCGACCGATACAGGCGCCCGAGGTGAAGCTTTCTTT.

The V gene is TRBV7-8, the J gene TRBJ1-5; D remains unclear. The germline CDR1 and CDR2 sequences are SGHVS and FQNEAQ. V was shortened by 6 bases and J by 4 bases, with 10 bases between the two germline ends. This CDR3 contains 13 residues. DNA for the CDR3: TGTGCCAGCAGGGTTACAGTTAATCAGCCCCAGCATTTT. Protein: CASRVTVNQPQHF.

V and J are TRBV25-1 and TRBJ1-2; tentatively, D is TRBD1 (5 bases). V was trimmed by 5 bases and J by 8 bases, leaving 12 bases between them. From germline, CDR1 is MGHDK and CDR2 SYGVNS. This CDR3 is built from 12 residues. CDR3 nucleotides: TGTGCCAGCAGTTGGGGGAATGGGGGCTACACCTTC. It codes for CASSWGNGGYTF.

This chain connects TRBV7-9 to TRBJ2-2; 8 nucleotides align to TRBD1. The length of the CDR3 is 14 residues. V was clipped by 5 bases and J by 6 bases; unmatched bases: 5. The germline CDR1 and CDR2 sequences are SEHNR and FQNEAQ (reference sequence). The chain's CDR3 is CASSPKQGAGELFF. CDR3 sequence (DNA): TGTGCCAGCAGCCCAAAACAGGGGGCCGGGGAGCTGTTTTTT.

This clone was observed a few times. This chain uses TRBV30 with TRBJ1-1; D perhaps matches TRBD1 (5 bases). Deletions cut 0 bases from V and 1 base from J, with 12 bases between. This CDR3 has 15 amino acids. CDR1 GTSNPN and CDR2 SVGIG come from the germline V gene (reference sequence). The CDR3: CAWSVGGAANTEAFF. The CDR3, as DNA: TGTGCCTGGAGTGTGGGAGGGGCTGCGAACACTGAAGCTTTCTTT.

The chain links TRBV28 to TRBJ1-5; D is unclear. Trimming took 9 bases from V and 0 from J, leaving 15 bases between them. Germline values: CDR1 MDHEN, CDR2 SYDVKM. This CDR3 is 15 amino acids long. The CDR3 DNA reads TGTGCCAGTCTACCCCTTTTTTATAGCAATCAGCCCCAGCATTTT. Amino acids: CASLPLFYSNQPQHF.

This chain uses TRBV4-2 with TRBJ2-7; D may match TRBD1 or TRBD2 (5 bases each). This CDR3 has 16 residues. CDR1 and CDR2 from the germline V gene are LGHNA and YNFKEQ. V gave up 0 bases and J gave up 5 bases, with 17 bases separating them. The CDR3 DNA reads as TGTGCCAGCAGCCAAGATCCTGGGTCCCCGGGACACGAGCAGTACTTC. Translated: CASSQDPGSPGHEQYF.

The CDR3 DNA is TGTGCCAGCAGCTCCAGCCTGGGTGAAAATGAGCAGTTCTTC. Translation: CASSSSLGENEQFF. The V and J genes are TRBV7-9 and TRBJ2-1; no firm D call. This CDR3 is built from 14 residues. Between the trimmed V and J ends, which lost 4 bases and 7 bases, there was a span of 14 bases. The germline V gene has CDR1 SEHNR and CDR2 FQNEAQ (reference sequence).